This TCR beta chain was observed in a study of early T cells in non-severe SARS-CoV-2 infection. Whole-study context: Bulk RNA isolated from unsorted whole blood underwent sequencing; chains were not paired.

Each CDR3 protein is one row after TCRdb ran MiXCR on the 5' RACE reads. Among over 50,000 distinct CDR3 sequences listed, roughly a tenth were seen once. Study-wide points: VDJdb matching favored anti-spike CD8 responses, missing private and CD4 specificities.

V lost 4 bases and J lost 1, with 13 bases in between. The CDR3 length is 15 residues. Germline values: CDR1 MNHEY, CDR2 SVGAGI. This clonotype was recorded at least ten times. The antigen remains unidentified. This sequence was found in an adult who was a healthcare worker with PCR-confirmed SARS-CoV-2 infection or an uninfected control (not recorded which). The sample consisted of whole blood. This chain joins TRBV6-5 and TRBJ1-1, with no clear D. The CDR3 DNA sequence: TGTGCCAGCAGTTGGGTAGGCAGAGCGAACACTGAAGCTTTCTTT. Translated, it gives CASSWVGRANTEAFF.